These 26 T cell receptor beta chains share one sample of origin, sequenced in a study of vaccination and CD4 T cells after COVID-19. These receptors are not linked to any known antigen. The assay that was used to sequence DNA from cultured CD4+ T cells was the Oncomine TCR Beta short-read assay. MiXCR was run by TCRdb on the PCR reads, yielding one entry per CDR3 protein. The sample yields over 7,000 distinct CDR3 sequences, approximately 34% seen once. Treatment defined: approximately nine-day PBMC culture with coronavirus spike peptide pools or control peptides (ViraFEST assay). Samples of CD4+ T cells were obtained from the unexposed donor before the COVID-19 pandemic (2011-2018). The material sequenced was CD4+ T cells from blood, cultured in vitro. The receptor source for this set is a human donor in good health.

This clonotype was seen a few times. The J gene is TRBJ1-5, the V gene TRBV7-9, with D possibly being TRBD1 (5 bases). Trimming removed 4 bases at V and 5 bases at J, with 9 bases between. This CDR3 spans 13 amino acids. The germline V gene has CDR1 SEHNR and CDR2 FQNEAQ (reference sequence). Written as DNA, the CDR3 is TGTGCCAGCAGCTCAAGGGGTGATCAGCCCCAGCATTTT. This gives the protein CASSSRGDQPQHF.

By its share, this clonotype is large. The rearrangement links TRBV5-1 to TRBJ1-1, with TRBD1 identical over 9 bases. Germline V gene sequence: CDR1 SGHRS, CDR2 YFSETQ. V was clipped by 4 bases and J by 1 base; unmatched bases: 5. The CDR3 totals 15 residues. Written as DNA, the CDR3 is TGCGCCAGCAGCGGGAGACAGGGGGGGAACACTGAAGCTTTCTTT. It translates to CASSGRQGGNTEAFF. Full variable domain (outside the CDR3, taken from reference TRBV5-1 and TRBJ1-1): KAGVTQTPRYLIKTRGQQVTLSCSPISGHRSVSWYQQTPGQGLQFLFEYFSETQRNKGNFPGRFSGRQFSNSRSEMNVSTLELGDSALYLCASSGRQGGNTEAFFGQGTRLTVV.

This clonotype was counted a few times. The genes are TRBV6-4 and TRBJ1-1; no reliable D call. There are 13 residues in the CDR3. V was cut by 0 bases and J by 2 bases, with 4 bases left in between. Germline-derived CDR1 and CDR2 are MRHNA and SNTAGT. The CDR3 spells CASSDSDNTEAFF. CDR3 nucleotide sequence: TGTGCCAGCAGTGACTCTGACAACACTGAAGCTTTCTTT.

J is TRBJ1-6 and V is TRBV6-1; D not certain. Trimming took off 4 bases at V and 7 bases at J, with 5 bases between the two ends. The CDR3 sequence is 12 residues long. Germline CDR1 reads MNHNS; CDR2 reads SASEGT. Here the CDR3 reads CASSASNSPLHF. CDR3 sequence (DNA): TGTGCCAGCAGTGCTTCAAATTCACCCCTCCACTTT.

The chain recombines TRBV20-1 with TRBJ1-6; D is undetermined. Per germline, CDR1 DFQATT and CDR2 SNEGSKA (reference sequence). V gave up 3 bases and J gave up 5 bases, with 17 bases separating them. The CDR3 has 16 amino acids. As DNA, the CDR3 is TGCAGTGCTAGGGGAGGGTTCGGGCCTGATAATTCACCCCTCCACTTT. Amino acid sequence: CSARGGFGPDNSPLHF.

Only a few counts were recorded for this clonotype. This chain uses TRBV6-1 with TRBJ1-2; D is perhaps TRBD1 (6 bases). From germline, CDR1 is MNHNS and CDR2 SASEGT. V was cut by 5 bases and J by 4 bases, with 14 bases left in between. This CDR3 region has 14 residues. The CDR3 DNA reads TGTGCCAGCAGTCACAGGGAGAGCAGCTATGGCTACACCTTC. This sequence encodes CASSHRESSYGYTF.

There are a few counts of this clonotype. The chain uses TRBV10-3 and TRBJ2-1, with a possible D match to TRBD1 (5 bases). Germline V gene data show CDR1 as ENHRY and CDR2 as SYGVKD. CDR3 length: 15 residues. V was pared by 6 bases and J by 5 bases, with 17 bases between. The CDR3 region has the DNA TGTGCCATCAGCCCGATTAGACAGTTCCACAATGAGCAGTTCTTC. Translating gives CAISPIRQFHNEQFF.

CDR3 amino acids: CASSGQGGNNQPQHF. The DNA of the CDR3 is TGTGCCAGTAGCGGACAGGGGGGAAATAATCAGCCCCAGCATTTT. The chain combines TRBV19 with TRBJ1-5; 10 bases fit TRBD1. CDR3 length equals 15 residues. The V segment lost 6 bases and the J segment 4 bases; nucleotides outside the gene matches: 6. Germline V lookup: CDR1 LNHDA, CDR2 SQIVND (reference sequence).

The rearrangement joins TRBV6-1 to TRBJ2-3, with D perhaps TRBD2 (6 bases). V lost 7 bases and J 4 bases, leaving 15 bases between the germline ends. Germline values: CDR1 MNHNS, CDR2 SASEGT. The length of the CDR3 is 14 residues. This CDR3 is CASTDYGGSDTQYF. DNA for the CDR3: TGTGCCAGCACCGATTACGGGGGTTCAGATACGCAGTATTTT.

By share, this clonotype counts as hyperexpanded. The chain carries TRBV6-5 and TRBJ1-2, with a possible D match to TRBD1 (6 bases). The CDR3 has 14 residues. V lost 4 bases and J 8 bases, leaving 17 bases between the germline ends. Germline CDR1 reads MNHEY; CDR2 reads SVGAGI. This CDR3 reads CASSWSQGENGYTF. CDR3 DNA sequence: TGTGCCAGCAGTTGGTCACAGGGAGAGAACGGCTACACCTTC.

This rearrangement joins TRBV2 to TRBJ2-7, with D possibly matching TRBD2 (6 bases). The CDR3 is 12 amino acids. Germline assignment: CDR1 SNHLY and CDR2 FYNNEI. With 6 bases removed from V and 5 bases from J, the gap between germline ends came to 11 bases. This chain's CDR3 is CASRWEANEQYF. In DNA, the CDR3 is TGTGCCAGCAGGTGGGAGGCCAACGAGCAGTACTTC.

The chain uses TRBV19 and TRBJ2-1, with 9 bases lining up with TRBD2. The CDR3 spans 13 residues. CDR1 is LNHDA and CDR2 is SQIVND in the germline V gene (reference sequence). The V gene end was trimmed by 6 bases and the J gene end by 7 bases; junction bases not matched to a gene: 4. The CDR3 spells CASRTSGGNEQFF. In DNA, the CDR3 is TGTGCCAGTAGGACGAGCGGGGGGAATGAGCAGTTCTTC.

This clonotype occurred a few times. The chain couples TRBV2 to TRBJ1-5; D unclear. The CDR3 contains 13 residues. V lost 7 bases, J lost 6 bases, and 13 bases lay in between. Germline V gives CDR1 SNHLY, CDR2 FYNNEI. CDR3 DNA sequence: TGTGCCAGCACTACAAACATGGCTCAGCCCCAGCATTTT. It translates to CASTTNMAQPQHF.

The chain combines TRBV20-1 with TRBJ2-5; the D is unclear. The CDR3 runs 13 residues. Trimming cost V 2 bases and J 4 bases, with 11 bases left between them. Looked up from germline, CDR1 is DFQATT and CDR2 is SNEGSKA (reference sequence). The CDR3 DNA reads as TGCAGTGCTAGACTTGACGGCCTAGAGACCCAGTACTTC. It is translated as CSARLDGLETQYF.

This clonotype has more than one count but fewer than ten. The CDR3 nucleotides read TGTGCCAGTAGTATAGTTGAAGGCAATCAGCCCCAGCATTTT. Amino acid sequence: CASSIVEGNQPQHF. This sequence joins TRBV19 and TRBJ1-5, with no clear D. Germline lookup yields CDR1 LNHDA and CDR2 SQIVND (reference sequence). This CDR3 comprises 14 residues. V lost 1 base and J 2 bases, leaving 6 bases between the germline ends.

In its sample, this clonotype was seen a few times. This chain links TRBV6-1 with TRBJ1-2; a weak D match, TRBD1 (5 bases). CDR3 size: 14 residues. V was clipped by 4 bases and J by 5 bases, with 14 bases between them. CDR1 and CDR2 from the germline V gene are MNHNS and SASEGT. The CDR3 DNA reads as TGTGCCAGCAGTGCCAATCCGGGGGATTATGGCTACACCTTC. Protein sequence: CASSANPGDYGYTF.

The chain couples TRBV6-1 to TRBJ2-2, with D perhaps TRBD1 (6 bases). The length of the CDR3 is 15 residues. V lost 4 bases to trimming and J lost 3 bases, with 12 bases between them. From germline, CDR1 is MNHNS and CDR2 SASEGT. CDR3 loop: CASSGSRGHTGELFF. CDR3 nucleotides: TGTGCCAGCAGTGGAAGCAGGGGTCACACCGGGGAGCTGTTTTTT.

This clonotype was counted a few times. The chain is built from TRBV2 and TRBJ1-5; D unresolved. The length of the CDR3 is 12 residues. Trimming removed 8 bases from V and 4 bases from J, with 9 bases in between. Per the germline V gene, CDR1 is SNHLY and CDR2 is FYNNEI. The CDR3 DNA follows: TGTGCCAGCGGGAGGGTTAATCAGCCCCAGCATTTT. Protein sequence: CASGRVNQPQHF.

The chain links TRBV20-1 to TRBJ1-2, with TRBD1 identical over 9 bases. In germline, CDR1 is DFQATT, CDR2 SNEGSKA (reference sequence). The CDR3 loop spans 15 amino acids. Trimming at V came to 1 base and at J to 7 bases, leaving 10 bases not matched to a gene. Here the CDR3 reads CSARAGQGGLGGYTF. CDR3 bases: TGCAGTGCTAGAGCGGGACAGGGAGGTCTAGGTGGCTACACCTTC.

V gene TRBV27 combines with J gene TRBJ1-1; D is uncertain. The V gene's germline CDR1 is MNHEY and CDR2 SMNVEV (reference sequence). This CDR3 contains 15 residues. Trimming pared 7 bases from V and 1 base from J, leaving 16 bases between. DNA for the CDR3: TGTGCCAGCACCGACGGGCGGTTCCCGAACACTGAAGCTTTCTTT. It codes for CASTDGRFPNTEAFF.

V gene TRBV2 combines with J gene TRBJ2-1; D is unresolved. CDR3 length: 15 residues. V was pared by 6 bases and J by 4 bases, with 16 bases between. Looked up from germline, CDR1 is SNHLY and CDR2 is FYNNEI. CDR3 protein: CASRVDIYPYNEQFF. CDR3 bases: TGTGCCAGCAGGGTCGACATATACCCTTACAATGAGCAGTTCTTC.

The chain uses TRBV19 and TRBJ1-5, with D possibly matching TRBD1 (5 bases). The germline V gene encodes CDR1 LNHDA and CDR2 SQIVND (reference sequence). V lost 3 bases to trimming and J lost 6 bases, with 12 bases between them. CDR3 length equals 14 residues. The CDR3 sequence: CASSMGSRGQPQHF. In DNA form, the CDR3 reads TGTGCCAGTAGTATGGGGAGTAGGGGTCAGCCCCAGCATTTT. Drawing the rest from reference TRBV19 and TRBJ1-5, the complete variable domain is DGGITQSPKYLFRKEGQNVTLSCEQNLNHDAMYWYRQDPGQGLRLIYYSQIVNDFQKGDIAEGYSVSREKKESFPLTVTSAQKNPTAFYLCASSMGSRGQPQHFGDGTRLSIL.

The rearrangement uses TRBV25-1 and TRBJ1-1; no reliable D call. The germline CDR1 and CDR2 sequences are MGHDK and SYGVNS. This CDR3 spans 15 amino acids. Trimming pared 1 base from V and 1 base from J, leaving 10 bases between. The CDR3 is CASSESTYANTEAFF. The CDR3 bases are TGTGCCAGCAGTGAATCAACGTATGCGAACACTGAAGCTTTCTTT.

The V call is TRBV5-1, the J call TRBJ1-1, with 8 bases fitting TRBD1. Trimming cost V 5 bases and J 5 bases; bases outside gene matches: 11. Per germline, CDR1 SGHRS and CDR2 YFSETQ. This CDR3 is 15 amino acids long. DNA for the CDR3: TGCGCCAGCAGTTCCTCCGGGACAGGAGGGACTGAAGCTTTCTTT. Its translation: CASSSSGTGGTEAFF.

This CDR3 is CSAPTGGESGYTF. The CDR3 DNA reads TGCAGTGCTCCGACAGGGGGCGAGAGTGGCTACACCTTC. The V gene is TRBV20-1, the J gene TRBJ1-2, with 10 positions matching TRBD1. V lost 5 bases, J lost 7 bases, and 7 bases stayed unmatched. The CDR3 consists of 13 residues. CDR1 is DFQATT, CDR2 SNEGSKA, per germline (reference sequence).

This rearrangement joins TRBV6-4 to TRBJ2-3, with 10 bases aligning to TRBD2. Looked up from germline, CDR1 is MRHNA and CDR2 is SNTAGT. The J segment lost 4 bases and the V segment lost 4 bases, leaving 5 bases of the junction unmatched. CDR3 size: 15 residues. The CDR3 protein is CASSAERGGPDTQYF. CDR3 nucleotide sequence: TGTGCCAGCAGTGCGGAGCGGGGGGGACCAGATACGCAGTATTTT.